The sequence of this TCR beta chain was determined in a study of glioma-infiltrating T cells. Whole-study findings and limits: Only very few CDR3 sequences appeared in both tissue and blood. Above-expected tissue-blood divergence occurred in all gliomas, most in low-grade ones.

Comments on this clonotype: The antigen is undetermined. The junction shows a germline mismatch at one end, possibly a read error.

Germline values: CDR1 SGHKS, CDR2 YYEKEE (reference sequence). The CDR3 loop spans 14 amino acids. Using RNA template, CDR3s of TCR alpha and beta were amplified with iRepertoire arm-PCR. One-step reverse transcription and amplification started from approximately 100-400 ng of tissue mRNA or PBMC total RNA. TCRdb itself ran the multiplex PCR reads through MiXCR, one entry per CDR3 protein. This sample yields about 180,000 distinct CDR3 sequences, of which around 40% are seen a single time; 5.2% belongs to the top ten. The specimen sequenced was glioma tissue, nonneoplastic brain tissue, or PBMCs (not recorded which). The chain links TRBV5-5 to TRBJ2-3, with D unclear. The sequence derives from a human donor with low-grade glioma or glioblastoma, undergoing nonglioma brain surgery, or in good health (not recorded which). The DNA of the CDR3 is TGTGCCAGCATCTTGATCCAGTTCACAGATACGCAGTATTTT. Its protein product is CASILIQFTDTQYF.